This T cell receptor (beta chain) is from a study of cytomegalovirus exposure and HLA in healthy donors (dated by TCRdb to the late 2010s). Concerning the study at large: An earlier analysis of 587 of the donors reported more than 250 Gb of sequence data and 120 million or so unique TCR beta sequences from about 180 million T cells. Of the roughly 410 genotyped donors, approximately 80% were placed in the genetic ancestry cluster associated with self-reported Caucasian donors. Rather than drawing on any new phenotypic data, the later analysis identified candidate immune exposures from TCR beta sequences and the way those sequences occurred across donors. Typing coverage varied by locus: roughly 620-640 donors for A, B, C, DRB1 and DQB1; some 520 for DQA1; over 600 for DPA1; 450 to 480 for DPB1. About 330 gigabases of sequencing data and tens of millions of unique TCR sequences made up an early release that covered roughly 670 HLA-typed donors. Every repertoire in the discovery cohort had been generated on one and the same sequencing platform. A separate validation cohort of approximately 130 different subjects was used in addition to the roughly 720-subject first cohort. A later analysis re-analyzed previously published TCR beta repertoires from approximately 670 donors and added high-resolution HLA genotyping to study TCR occurrence patterns. Among about 410 genotyped donors of the cohort, an average of roughly 230,000 unique TCR beta nucleotide sequences was sequenced per donor, of which about 19% were non-productive. Because of strong linkage in the cohort, roughly five DR-DQ haplotypes were treated as single units for association and clustering. Alongside the repertoire data, information on donor age, sex, ethnicity and CMV serostatus was compiled. Using immunosequencing, the study profiled T cell repertoires from 500 to 800 subjects and related those repertoires to cytomegalovirus serostatus. Genome-wide SNP genotypes for about 60% of the roughly 700 donors were used in a later genetic analysis, which treated that subset as a discovery cohort. To predict cytomegalovirus infection status, the study combined high-throughput TCR immunosequencing, statistical association of individual TCRs with disease status, and machine learning. HLA typing covered class I and class II loci at four-digit resolution. An earlier analysis of about 600 of the donors used high-throughput TCR beta sequencing to judge whether each TCR beta V gene segment behaved as functional or pseudogenic. The study aimed to test whether cataloging public T cell receptors could reveal signatures of past pathogen exposure.

The full study reports these points: An earlier analysis of around 540 of the donors showed that most TCR beta V segments appeared in productive rearrangements either about 87% or about 30% of the time, which broadly matched IMGT annotations. In a later analysis, TCR association rates were found to vary across HLA loci, with the most associated TCRs seen for DRB1 alleles and the fewest for HLA-C alleles. Most TCR sequences were observed very rarely across donors, whereas some public TCRs were present in many individuals. Presence/absence analyses assumed roughly uniform sequencing depth across donors, an assumption that may not hold. This cohort had only TCR beta chains sequenced, and the lack of alpha or paired-chain data limited which features could be detected. In vitro tests confirmed that a few of the cytomegalovirus-associated TCR beta chains recognize cytomegalovirus antigens. Linkage disequilibrium might explain the correlated functional status among segregating V segments, but an unknown experimental factor could not be excluded. Because counts were too low, some 17 rarely observed V segments, including chromosome 9 orphons, were excluded from the earlier analysis of 500 to 700 of the donors. The 87-base-pair reads could not distinguish some IMGT-functional V segments, including TRBV6-2 and TRBV6-3, so those segments were excluded. CMV serostatus was the only immune exposure information available for the cohort. Compared with the approximately 700-donor mean, donors in an Asian-associated ancestry cluster had fewer N-insertions in productive TCRs, according to a later genetic analysis. A group of highly shared sequence variants was considered likely to be a technical artifact of the sequencing pipeline. A further reported finding was that TCR beta sequences accurately predicted the HLA-A and HLA-B alleles for most subjects in the first cohort. It was suggested by the authors that the approach could potentially be generalized to other disease states and immunological phenotypes. In a later analysis, most CMV-associated TCR beta chains were found to appear HLA-restricted, with HLA associations seemingly driven largely by CMV exposure. V-gene and J-gene trimming of TCR beta chains was associated with a missense DCLRE1C variant in a later genetic analysis, and the association was replicated in an independent cohort. Cytomegalovirus status was reported to be diagnosed by the classifier with high specificity and sensitivity in both the original and validation cohorts. HLA typing was unavailable for some donors at each locus, so association tests used only the typed subset. At a false discovery rate of 0.05, a later analysis linked under 20,000 TCR beta sequences to specific HLA alleles. A total of around 150 TCR beta chains were listed by the study as associated with cytomegalovirus. When HLA alleles, especially DR and DQ, strongly co-occurred, TCR associations were difficult to assign to individual alleles. A later analysis found that HLA-associated TCR beta chains were more clonally expanded and had lower generation probabilities than equally common non-associated chains. A later analysis reported that several top co-occurrence clusters appeared linked to parvovirus B19, influenza, CMV and Epstein-Barr virus.

The cohort was made up of approximately 670 healthy bone marrow donors. At the time of sampling, all cohort members were nominally healthy, though unrecorded immune exposures were likely present. The donor was CMV seropositive and was included in the group of about 290 seropositive cohort members. A peripheral blood sample was provided by each donor, and peripheral blood mononuclear cells were used for TCR beta sequencing. Genomic DNA was extracted from the blood cell samples with the Qiagen DNeasy Blood Extraction Kit. From a lookup of the germline V gene, CDR1 and CDR2 are SGHRS and YFSETQ. The CDR3 holds 14 amino acids from the cysteine to the phenylalanine. Only the CDR3 part of the read is kept: 42 bases, read in frame from the first base. V was cut back by 1 base and J by 1 base, leaving a gap of 8 bases between them. The library was generated by the immunoSEQ multiplex PCR assay. A mixture of 60 forward primers for TCR Vbeta segments and 13 reverse primers for TCR Jbeta segments was used in the multiplex PCR. Amplification of the CDR3 region of rearranged TCR beta genes was performed with a multiplex PCR assay on genomic DNA. Amplified TCR beta libraries were sequenced as 87-base-pair reads on the Illumina HiSeq System. As for how the authors treated the data: A later analysis tallied 75 million to 95 million unique TCR beta chains across the approximately 670 repertoires, and roughly 11 million of those chains were shared by two or more donors. Raw reads were error-corrected and collapsed into unique sequences with a nearest-neighbor algorithm that merged closely related sequences to remove PCR and sequencing errors. CDR3 sequences were aligned to IMGT reference sequences to assign V, D and J gene segments. For a sequence to be retained, at least a six-nucleotide match to both a V gene segment and a J gene segment was required. Rearrangements were classified as productive when the CDR3 lacked stop codons and remained in frame with V and J, and all other rearrangements were classified as non-productive. Following IMGT convention, CDR3 was defined as the stretch from the second conserved V-encoded cysteine to the conserved J-encoded phenylalanine. Sequences without an unambiguous match to a single V gene segment were excluded from the earlier analysis of a few hundred of the donors. In an earlier analysis of 587 of the donors, a V segment was called functional when productive rearrangements were above 56.7%, and segregating when the standard deviation between donors exceeded 5%. A statistical classification framework was built to diagnose cytomegalovirus status from the catalog of TCR beta chain sequences. A later analysis assigned V and J genes by comparing TCR nucleotide sequences with IMGT/GENE-DB human TR gene sequences. Using the TCRdist pipeline, a later analysis assigned CDR3 sequences along with most-parsimonious VDJ recombination scenarios. In a later analysis, every TCR beta chain was defined by the combination of its CDR3 amino acid sequence and its V-gene family, and reads without a unique V-gene family were dropped. To address suspected cross-contamination and a sequencing artifact, a later analysis removed approximately 600 highly shared, low-generation-probability nucleotide sequences. For each public chain, a later analysis derived a clonal expansion index from normalized ranks of inferred template counts within each repertoire. In a later analysis, generation probabilities were computed using a VDJ recombination model fitted to out-of-frame rearrangements, and the results were checked against IGoR. Hypergeometric tests were used in a later analysis to score TCR-TCR, TCR-HLA and TCR-CMV co-occurrence, with a repertoire-size bias correction applied to the TCR pairs. False discovery rates were estimated in a later analysis by permuting HLA or CMV assignments 20 times. A later analysis grouped co-occurring TCRs with DBSCAN, adding TCRdist sequence similarity when clustering within HLA-allele-positive subsets. Repertoires with fewer than 30,000 or more than 120,000 public chains were left out of co-occurrence clustering, as were about 5 repertoires with anomalous nucleotide sharing. Not all clones reach the TCRdb copy of this immuneACCESS table, which keeps in-frame sequences only. Checked studies attribute under half of the gap to unresolved V genes and leave the rest unexplained. The V and J calls and clone size were taken over from that table, and D and trimming were inferred from the DNA. The sample has around 120,000 clones on record, approximately 69% of them singletons. The ten biggest clones cover 11% of the sample.

With respect to this clone: The specificity of this receptor is unknown. There are no base qualities to consult, and no much larger clone falls within one base.

Sequenced input: PBMCs. The sequence was collected from a woman aged 45 to 65 in good health and CMV-seropositive. The rearrangement combines TRBV5-1 with TRBJ1-2, with TRBD1 perhaps the D gene, on 6 matching bases. The DNA reads as follows: TGCGCCAGCAGCTTGACAGGGAGTAACTATGGCTACACCTTC. This yields the protein CASSLTGSNYGYTF.